These 12 T cell receptor beta chains share one sample of origin, sequenced in a study of OX40 agonist ivuxolimab in advanced cancers. Assay used: immunoSEQ multiplex PCR; TCRdb lists only in-frame clones, some missing. Among around 100,000 clones listed, roughly nine tenths were seen once. This sample comprised CD4+ or CD8+ T cells sorted from blood, obtained in a trial of the OX40 agonist ivuxolimab. The receptors were sampled from an adult with an advanced solid tumor such as melanoma, head and neck, liver or kidney cancer.

This chain connects TRBV10-3 to TRBJ2-2; D ambiguous. The CDR3 is made up of 12 amino acids. Germline lookup yields CDR1 ENHRY and CDR2 SYGVKD. Trimming shortened V by 10 bases and J by 2 bases, and 8 bases separated the two germline ends. The DNA for the CDR3 is TGTGCCACCGGGCCCAACACCGGGGAGCTGTTTTTT. It codes for CATGPNTGELFF.

The rearrangement links TRBV7-8 to TRBJ2-7; TRBD1 might be the D (6 bases). The CDR3 length is 11 residues. V was cut by 5 bases and J by 12 bases, with 14 bases left in between. Germline assignment: CDR1 SGHVS and CDR2 FQNEAQ. The CDR3 bases are TGTGCCAGCAGCCAGAGACAGGAACTGTACTTC. Residues: CASSQRQELYF.

The J gene is TRBJ1-4, the V gene TRBV9, with D perhaps TRBD1 (5 bases). There are 14 residues in the CDR3. From germline, CDR1 is SGDLS and CDR2 YYNGEE. V lost 0 bases to trimming and J lost 5 bases, with 8 bases between them. CDR3 sequence: CASSVGGANEKLFF. CDR3 in DNA: TGTGCCAGCAGCGTAGGAGGGGCGAATGAAAAACTGTTTTTT. Supplemented by reference TRBV9 and TRBJ1-4, the full variable domain reads DSGVTQTPKHLITATGQRVTLRCSPRSGDLSVYWYQQSLDQGLQFLIQYYNGEERAKGNILERFSAQQFPDLHSELNLSSLELGDSALYFCASSVGGANEKLFFGSGTQLSVL.

The chain uses TRBV4-2 and TRBJ2-5; no definite D call. The CDR3 is made up of 13 amino acids. Trimming stripped 1 base from V and 5 bases from J, with 8 bases between. Germline assignment: CDR1 LGHNA and CDR2 YNFKEQ. This CDR3 reads CASSQGLGETQYF. As DNA, the CDR3 is TGTGCCAGCAGCCAAGGGTTAGGGGAGACCCAGTACTTC.

V is TRBV4-3 and J is TRBJ2-7, with D perhaps TRBD2 (6 bases). CDR3 length: 14 residues. V was shortened by 4 bases and J by 0 bases, with 10 bases between the two germline ends. Per germline, CDR1 LGHNA and CDR2 YSLEER. Written as DNA, the CDR3 is TGCGCCAGCAGCCCTAGCGCAAGCTCCTACGAGCAGTACTTC. Encoded protein: CASSPSASSYEQYF.

The chain is built from TRBV4-1 and TRBJ2-3, with 7 bases matching TRBD2. Per the germline V gene, CDR1 is MGHRA and CDR2 is YSYEKL. The V gene end was trimmed by 3 bases and the J gene end by 1 base; junction bases not matched to a gene: 7. The CDR3 is 16 residues long. The CDR3 DNA is TGCGCCAGCAGCCAGAAGATAGCGGGCCGCACAGATACGCAGTATTTT. The encoded protein is CASSQKIAGRTDTQYF.

CDR3 in DNA: TGTGCCAGCAGCCCTACTAGCGGGAGCACAGATACGCAGTATTTT. Its translation: CASSPTSGSTDTQYF. This rearrangement joins TRBV9 to TRBJ2-3; 9 bases are a match to TRBD2. The CDR3 has 15 residues. CDR1 is SGDLS, CDR2 YYNGEE, per germline. Trimming took 4 bases from V and 0 from J; bases not matched to a gene: 3.

In DNA form, the CDR3 reads TGTGCCAGCAGCCAAGGGGCGGGGTTTGATATCTACGGCTACACCTTC. It codes for CASSQGAGFDIYGYTF. The chain links TRBV4-2 to TRBJ1-2; D is unresolved. This CDR3 contains 16 residues. Per germline, CDR1 LGHNA and CDR2 YNFKEQ. The V gene lost 1 base and the J gene lost 8 bases, with 20 bases spanning the gap.

This chain uses TRBV28 with TRBJ1-2, with 8 bases aligning to TRBD1. Unmatched junction bases numbered 5, after V lost 10 bases and J lost 7 bases. CDR1 and CDR2 from the germline V gene are MDHEN and SYDVKM. The CDR3 covers 11 residues. The CDR3 region is CATQGVPGYTF. The CDR3 nucleotides read TGTGCCACACAGGGGGTTCCTGGCTACACCTTC.

This clone was seen a single time. The chain recombines TRBV19 with TRBJ2-2, with D possibly TRBD1 on 6 matching bases. The CDR3 is 13 amino acids. The V end lost 3 bases, the J end lost 5 bases, and 7 bases lay between the germline ends. The V gene's germline CDR1 is LNHDA and CDR2 SQIVND (reference sequence). Here the CDR3 reads CASSIQGTGELFF. In nucleotides, the CDR3 is TGTGCCAGTAGTATTCAGGGGACCGGGGAGCTGTTTTTT.

This chain uses TRBV5-1 with TRBJ2-3; 9 bases line up with TRBD2. The CDR3 covers 15 residues. CDR1 and CDR2 from the germline V gene are SGHRS and YFSETQ. The V and J ends lost 7 bases and 5 bases, in that order; junction bases with no gene match: 11. CDR3 nucleotide sequence: TGCGCCAGCCAAATGGGAGCGGGAGGTGTAGATACGCAGTATTTT. Its protein is CASQMGAGGVDTQYF.

The V gene is TRBV5-1, the J gene TRBJ1-4; D uncertain. CDR1 is SGHRS, CDR2 YFSETQ, per germline. The ends were cut back, 2 bases at V and 3 bases at J, with 11 bases in the middle. The CDR3 sequence is 15 residues long. The CDR3 DNA reads TGCGCCAGCAGCTTCAGCGCAGATCCTAATGAAAAACTGTTTTTT. It translates to CASSFSADPNEKLFF.